This T cell receptor beta chain was obtained from a study of Graves' ophthalmopathy and Graves' hyperthyroidism. The CDR3 loop spans 18 amino acids. V was pared by 3 bases and J by 6 bases, with 10 bases of the junction left unmatched. Germline CDR1 reads SGHDN; CDR2 reads FVKESK. This clonotype was detected a few times. Amplification from RNA transcripts yielded the TCR beta CDR3 regions. First-round RT-PCR used HTBI primers; second-round multiplex PCR followed. TCRdb analysed the multiplex PCR reads with MiXCR anew, one entry per CDR3 protein. The repertoire holds around 340,000 distinct CDR3 sequences, with 15% to 20% as singletons.

The specimen sequenced was peripheral blood. The sequence was obtained from an adult man with Graves' ophthalmopathy. V is TRBV14 and J is TRBJ2-1; TRBD2 aligns across 14 bases. The CDR3 is CASSHPRGLAGVGNEQFF. The CDR3 DNA sequence: TGTGCCAGCAGCCACCCCCGGGGACTAGCGGGAGTCGGCAATGAGCAGTTCTTC.